The 18 T cell receptor beta chains given below trace back to one sample, sequenced in a study of graft-versus-host responses after intestinal transplantation. The antigens of these receptors remain unknown. The repertoire was sequenced with immunoSEQ multiplex PCR; TCRdb's copy has only in-frame clones and lacks some. Of about 50,000 clones in the sample, roughly 91% were seen once. Sequences were derived from unstimulated CD4+ T cells sorted from spleen or lymph node cells, sampled before transplant. Receptors originate from a human donor who was the organ donor for an intestinal transplant.

This clone has just one count. This chain links TRBV30 with TRBJ2-3, with 7 bases that match TRBD2. This CDR3 region has 15 residues. With 2 bases clipped from V and 2 bases from J, the junction kept 7 bases outside the gene matches. Germline V lookup: CDR1 GTSNPN, CDR2 SVGIG (reference sequence). The CDR3 is CAWSSGRRYTDTQYF. For the CDR3, the DNA is TGTGCCTGGAGTTCCGGGAGGAGGTACACAGATACGCAGTATTTT.

A single count supports this clone. This sequence joins TRBV7-2 and TRBJ2-1, with TRBD1 matching over 7 bases. Germline lookup yields CDR1 SGHTA and CDR2 FQGNSA. The CDR3 sequence is 17 residues long. V dropped 3 bases and J dropped 0; count of bases not matched to a gene: 8. CDR3 loop: CASSFPRTGPSYNEQFF. The CDR3 region has the DNA TGTGCCAGCAGCTTCCCGCGGACAGGACCCTCCTACAATGAGCAGTTCTTC.

The rearrangement links TRBV5-1 to TRBJ1-5; D perhaps matches TRBD1 (5 bases). V gave up 0 bases and J gave up 1 base, with 5 bases separating them. This CDR3 region has 14 residues. Germline V CDR1 and CDR2: SGHRS, YFSETQ. The CDR3 here is CASSLGGSNQPQHF. The CDR3, as DNA: TGCGCCAGCAGCTTGGGGGGGAGCAATCAGCCCCAGCATTTT.

The rearrangement links TRBV27 to TRBJ1-2, with D unclear. V was clipped by 6 bases and J by 1 base, with 6 bases between them. CDR3 length: 12 amino acids. Germline V gene sequence: CDR1 MNHEY, CDR2 SMNVEV (reference sequence). The CDR3 DNA follows: TGTGCCAGCAGGACCTATAACTATGGCTACACCTTC. It codes for CASRTYNYGYTF.

This chain uses TRBV5-1 with TRBJ2-3, with D possibly called TRBD1 or TRBD2 (6 bases each). The V end was cut by 0 bases, the J end by 0 bases, with 11 bases between. The CDR3 runs to 16 residues. Germline V gene lookup returns CDR1 SGHRS and CDR2 YFSETQ. The chain's CDR3 is CASSLEGGRSTDTQYF. DNA of the CDR3: TGCGCCAGCAGCTTGGAAGGGGGGAGGAGCACAGATACGCAGTATTTT. The variable domain in full, completed from reference TRBV5-1 and TRBJ2-3, reads KAGVTQTPRYLIKTRGQQVTLSCSPISGHRSVSWYQQTPGQGLQFLFEYFSETQRNKGNFPGRFSGRQFSNSRSEMNVSTLELGDSALYLCASSLEGGRSTDTQYFGPGTRLTVL.

This clone appeared once. The J gene is TRBJ2-1, the V gene TRBV6-4; D may be TRBD2 (6 bases). The CDR3 is 14 amino acids. Germline CDR1 MRHNA, CDR2 SNTAGT. Trimming pared 1 base from V and 5 bases from J, leaving 9 bases between. The CDR3 reads CASSDWTTDNEQFF. CDR3 nucleotide sequence: TGTGCCAGCAGTGACTGGACTACCGACAATGAGCAGTTCTTC.

This sequence joins TRBV4-3 and TRBJ2-2, with unresolved D. V shed 11 bases and J shed 3 bases, with 10 bases lying between them. CDR3 length: 12 amino acids. CDR1 and CDR2 (germline): LGHNA, YSLEER. CDR3 DNA sequence: TGCGCCCGGAGTTTTCACACCGGGGAGCTGTTTTTT. It specifies CARSFHTGELFF.

V gene TRBV28 combines with J gene TRBJ2-2; TRBD2 matches at 13 bases. The CDR3 is 16 amino acids. Germline values: CDR1 MDHEN, CDR2 SYDVKM. The junction had 3 bases not matched to a gene; V was cut back by 5 bases and J by 3 bases. Written as DNA, the CDR3 is TGTGCCAGCAGTAACGGACTAGCGGGAGACACCGGGGAGCTGTTTTTT. It specifies CASSNGLAGDTGELFF.

This clone came up once. This chain links TRBV19 with TRBJ2-5; 8 bases map to TRBD1. This CDR3 has 15 amino acids. V lost 5 bases and J lost 4; bases outside the gene matches: 9. The germline CDR1 and CDR2 sequences are LNHDA and SQIVND (reference sequence). CDR3 sequence (DNA): TGTGCCAGTAGTGCACGGGACAGGTCGGTAGAGACCCAGTACTTC. Its protein is CASSARDRSVETQYF.

V gene TRBV28 combines with J gene TRBJ2-7; 11 bases are a match to TRBD2. J gave up 7 bases and V 7 bases, and 9 bases lay outside the gene matches. The CDR3 extends over 14 amino acids. The germline V gene has CDR1 MDHEN and CDR2 SYDVKM. The CDR3 region is CASTKLAGVREQYF. In DNA form, the CDR3 reads TGTGCCAGCACAAAACTAGCGGGAGTGAGGGAGCAGTACTTC.

The chain is built from TRBV28 and TRBJ1-2; possibly TRBD1 for D (5 bases). This CDR3 is 16 amino acids long. V was pared by 5 bases and J by 0 bases, with 16 bases between. Germline CDR1 and CDR2: MDHEN and SYDVKM. CDR3 DNA: TGTGCCAGCAGTCTCGTGGGGGTAGGCACTAACTATGGCTACACCTTC. Translated, it gives CASSLVGVGTNYGYTF.

V is TRBV7-2 and J is TRBJ2-3; D could derive from TRBD1 or TRBD2 (5 bases each). Germline V gives CDR1 SGHTA, CDR2 FQGNSA. The germline V and J ends were trimmed by 3 bases and 6 bases, with 13 bases remaining between them. This CDR3 region has 14 residues. CDR3 DNA: TGTGCCAGCAGCTTTTTTTGGGGGTTGGATACGCAGTATTTT. Translating gives CASSFFWGLDTQYF.

This chain uses TRBV18 with TRBJ2-7; the match to TRBD1 covers 7 bases. This CDR3 has 14 amino acids. The V segment lost 3 bases and the J segment 3 bases; nucleotides outside the gene matches: 5. Germline assignment: CDR1 KGHSH and CDR2 LQKENI. Here the CDR3 DNA reads TGTGCCAGCTCACCGGGACAGTGGGACTACGAGCAGTACTTC. Its translation is CASSPGQWDYEQYF. Complete variable domain (other parts from reference TRBV18 and TRBJ2-7): NAGVMQNPRHLVRRRGQEARLRCSPMKGHSHVYWYRQLPEEGLKFMVYLQKENIIDESGMPKERFSAEFPKEGPSILRIQQVVRGDSAAYFCASSPGQWDYEQYFGPGTRLTVT.

This sequence joins TRBV30 and TRBJ2-1; no clear D gene. CDR3 length: 13 amino acids. Trimming removed 3 bases at V and 8 bases at J, with 14 bases between. Germline CDR1 reads GTSNPN; CDR2 reads SVGIG (reference sequence). CDR3 coding DNA: TGTGCCTGGAGGCAGACTCCGGGCTATGAGCAGTTCTTC. Protein product: CAWRQTPGYEQFF.

The genes are TRBV7-2 and TRBJ2-3, with 9 positions matching TRBD1. The CDR3 sequence is 17 residues long. Germline CDR1 reads SGHTA; CDR2 reads FQGNSA. V lost 0 bases to trimming and J lost 5 bases; unmatched junction nucleotides: 9. CDR3 sequence (DNA): TGTGCCAGCAGCTTAGCGCCACGACAGGGGGTAAAAGATACGCAGTATTTT. This codes for CASSLAPRQGVKDTQYF.

The V and J genes are TRBV6-5 and TRBJ1-1, with D unresolved. CDR1 and CDR2 from the germline V gene are MNHEY and SVGAGI. CDR3 size: 13 residues. V lost 5 bases, J lost 1 base, and 8 bases lay in between. The CDR3 reads CASSGSTNTEAFF. The CDR3 bases are TGTGCCAGCAGTGGATCCACGAACACTGAAGCTTTCTTT.

This clone is a singleton in its sample. The rearrangement links TRBV28 to TRBJ2-3, with 9 nucleotides matching TRBD1. After removal of 3 bases from V and 4 bases from J, the junction contained 5 bases not matched to a gene. The CDR3 totals 15 residues. Germline CDR1 reads MDHEN; CDR2 reads SYDVKM. The CDR3 spells CASSFGTGRPDTQYF. The CDR3 bases are TGTGCCAGCAGTTTCGGGACAGGGCGACCAGATACGCAGTATTTT.

The chain couples TRBV20-1 to TRBJ2-7, with D perhaps given as TRBD1 or TRBD2 (5 bases each). With 6 bases removed from V and 6 bases from J, the gap between germline ends came to 12 bases. The CDR3 has 11 amino acids. CDR1 and CDR2 from the germline V gene are DFQATT and SNEGSKA (reference sequence). This CDR3 reads CSAGPGSEQYF. The CDR3 DNA follows: TGCAGTGCGGGACCAGGGAGCGAGCAGTACTTC.